This T cell receptor (beta chain) was sequenced in a study of identical twins. Study-wide findings and caveats: Weaker excess twin sharing was seen among beta out-of-frame sequences. Fewer insertions characterized abundant cord blood beta clonotypes, whereas memory repertoires showed none.

Germline V lookup: CDR1 KGHDR, CDR2 SFDVKD. The CDR3 is made up of 16 amino acids. The ends were cut back, 4 bases at V and 0 bases at J, with 12 bases in the middle. From the 5' RACE reads, TCRdb called clonotypes with MiXCR, one entry per CDR3 protein. This sample yields a few hundred thousand distinct CDR3 sequences, of which about 8.5% are seen a single time; roughly 3% belongs to the top ten. This clonotype was picked up one time. The antigen remains undetermined. Another study also made use of these data, one on yellow fever vaccine responses in identical twins.

The sample was CD8+ T cells sorted from blood. This chain connects TRBV24-1 to TRBJ2-1; the D gene is possibly TRBD1 (6 bases). The sequence was obtained from a woman between 18 and 29 years old in good health. The CDR3 coding sequence is TGTGCCACCAGTGACCACGGGACAAGCTCCTACAATGAGCAGTTCTTC. This sequence encodes CATSDHGTSSYNEQFF.